This TCR beta chain was retrieved from a study of cytomegalovirus exposure and HLA in healthy donors. Germline V gene lookup returns CDR1 MNHEY and CDR2 SMNVEV (reference sequence). This CDR3 is 16 amino acids long. Trimming left V 2 bases short and J 0 bases short, with 11 bases between. A word on this clone: Antigen specificity is unknown.

The primer mix had 60 Vbeta and 13 Jbeta primers. Produced via immunoSEQ multiplex PCR; TCRdb's table is partial and in-frame only. The sample has some 140,000 clones; around 80% are singletons. Study-wide findings and caveats: A previous analysis found most TCR beta V segments productive roughly 87% or roughly 30% of the time.

The sequencing input was PBMCs. The origin of this receptor is a man in his thirties or forties in good health and CMV-seropositive. This chain joins TRBV27 and TRBJ1-3; D remains unclear. The CDR3 coding sequence is TGTGCCAGCAGTTTAAGCGCACGGAACTCTGGAAACACCATATATTTT. It translates to CASSLSARNSGNTIYF.